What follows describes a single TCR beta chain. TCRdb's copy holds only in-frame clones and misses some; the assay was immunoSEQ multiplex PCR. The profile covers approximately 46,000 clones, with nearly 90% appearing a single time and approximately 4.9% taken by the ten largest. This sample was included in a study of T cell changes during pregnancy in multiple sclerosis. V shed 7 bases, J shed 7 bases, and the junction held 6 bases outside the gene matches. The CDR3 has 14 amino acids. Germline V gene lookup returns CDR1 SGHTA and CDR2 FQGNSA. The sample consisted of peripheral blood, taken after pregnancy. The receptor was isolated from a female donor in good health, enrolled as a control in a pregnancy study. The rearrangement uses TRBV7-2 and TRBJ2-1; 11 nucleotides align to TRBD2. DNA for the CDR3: TGTGCCAGCACCCGACTAGCGGGAAGGAATGAGCAGTTCTTC. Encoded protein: CASTRLAGRNEQFF.